This entry lists 12 T cell receptor beta chains sequenced from one sample in a study of early T cells in non-severe SARS-CoV-2 infection. TCRdb processed the 5' RACE reads anew with MiXCR; each CDR3 protein has one entry. The sample records tens of thousands of distinct CDR3 sequences, about 6% being singletons. Here the sequenced sample was whole blood, taken at baseline. The receptors were sampled from an adult who was a healthcare worker with PCR-confirmed SARS-CoV-2 infection or an uninfected control (not recorded which).

As regards this clonotype: A read error is possible here, since a much larger clone lies one base away. V gene TRBV4-3 combines with J gene TRBJ2-1; D call uncertain. This CDR3 contains 15 residues. The germline CDR1 and CDR2 sequences are LGHNA and YSLEER. V dropped 0 bases and J dropped 8 bases, with 14 bases sitting between them. In DNA form, the CDR3 reads TGCGCCAGCAGCCAAGATGTGAACCTAGACTATGAGCAGTTCTTC. As protein: CASSQDVNLDYEQFF.

J is TRBJ2-7 and V is TRBV10-2, with 7 bases that match TRBD2. The CDR3 consists of 13 residues. Losses at the gene ends were 6 bases for V and 3 bases for J; bases not matched to a gene: 5. Germline V gene data show CDR1 as WSHSY and CDR2 as SAAADI. The CDR3: CASSYAGDYEQYF. The CDR3 DNA reads TGCGCCAGCAGCTACGCGGGGGACTACGAGCAGTACTTC.

This clonotype was counted at least ten times. V usage is TRBV27 and J usage is TRBJ1-2; D gene uncertain. Germline CDR1 and CDR2: MNHEY and SMNVEV (reference sequence). The CDR3 runs to 12 residues. V lost 2 bases to trimming and J lost 8 bases, with 9 bases between them. The CDR3 here is CASSLKGEGYTF. DNA of the CDR3: TGTGCCAGCAGTTTAAAAGGAGAGGGCTACACCTTC.

In its sample, this clonotype was seen many times. V usage is TRBV9 and J usage is TRBJ2-5; 10 bases agree with TRBD2. Trimming at V came to 0 bases and at J to 0 bases, leaving 2 bases not matched to a gene. This CDR3 comprises 16 residues. Germline CDR1 reads SGDLS; CDR2 reads YYNGEE. CDR3 DNA sequence: TGTGCCAGCAGCGTAGAGACTAGCGGGTACCAAGAGACCCAGTACTTC. Amino acid sequence: CASSVETSGYQETQYF.

This clonotype has a count of ten or more. J is TRBJ2-1 and V is TRBV5-1; 7 bases match TRBD1. With 0 bases clipped from V and 4 bases from J, the junction kept 10 bases outside the gene matches. CDR3 size: 17 residues. The germline V gene encodes CDR1 SGHRS and CDR2 YFSETQ. The CDR3 sequence: CASSLEATGVAYNEQFF. The CDR3 DNA reads as TGCGCCAGCAGCTTGGAGGCCACAGGGGTTGCGTACAATGAGCAGTTCTTC.

This clonotype was seen at least ten times. The chain recombines TRBV2 with TRBJ2-3; D may match TRBD1 or TRBD2 (5 bases each). CDR3 length: 13 residues. The V end was cut by 5 bases, the J end by 11 bases, with 17 bases between. CDR1 and CDR2 from the germline V gene are SNHLY and FYNNEI. The CDR3 DNA follows: TGTGCCAGCAGTCAACCGGGGACCCCCAGGCAGTATTTT. Its protein product is CASSQPGTPRQYF. Variable domain in full (rest from reference TRBV2 and TRBJ2-3): EPEVTQTPSHQVTQMGQEVILRCVPISNHLYFYWYRQILGQKVEFLVSFYNNEISEKSEIFDDQFSVERPDGSNFTLKIRSTKLEDSAMYFCASSQPGTPRQYFGPGTRLTVL.

This clonotype was seen ten or more times. The CDR3 sequence: CASTQREGTGELFF. CDR3 DNA: TGTGCCAGCACGCAGCGGGAGGGCACCGGGGAGCTGTTTTTT. This chain links TRBV3-1 with TRBJ2-2, with 10 bases that match TRBD2. CDR1 and CDR2 from the germline V gene are LGHDT and YNNKEL (reference sequence). The CDR3 spans 14 residues. V lost 7 bases and J lost 4; bases outside the gene matches: 3.

The chain joins TRBV6-6 to TRBJ2-3; D ambiguous. Germline V gene sequence: CDR1 MNHNY, CDR2 SVGAGI (reference sequence). The length of the CDR3 is 13 residues. V lost 7 bases and J lost 3, with 11 bases in between. CDR3 coding DNA: TGTGCCAGCAACCTCGTGGGAACAGATACGCAGTATTTT. It encodes CASNLVGTDTQYF.

This clonotype came up many times. The chain links TRBV28 to TRBJ2-2; the match to TRBD1 covers 9 bases. The CDR3 has 18 residues. Germline loops: CDR1 MDHEN, CDR2 SYDVKM. V lost 5 bases to trimming and J lost 4 bases; unmatched junction nucleotides: 14. The CDR3 DNA follows: TGTGCCAGCAGTCACGTCCCGGGACAGGGTCGGGGCACCGGGGAGCTGTTTTTT. Its translation: CASSHVPGQGRGTGELFF.

This clonotype appeared many times. This rearrangement joins TRBV3-1 to TRBJ2-5; D possibly corresponds to TRBD1 (6 bases). This CDR3 spans 12 amino acids. Germline assignment: CDR1 LGHDT and CDR2 YNNKEL (reference sequence). Trimming removed 6 bases from V and 2 bases from J, with 7 bases in between. The CDR3 sequence: CASRDRQETQYF. In DNA, the CDR3 is TGTGCCAGCAGGGACAGACAAGAGACCCAGTACTTC.

This clonotype was recorded many times. The chain combines TRBV29-1 with TRBJ2-7; 11 positions match TRBD1. The V segment lost 7 bases and the J segment 6 bases; nucleotides outside the gene matches: 8. The CDR3 loop spans 13 amino acids. In germline, CDR1 is SQVTM, CDR2 ANQGSEA. CDR3 DNA sequence: TGCAGCGCCTCCGGGACAGGGGGGGTCGAGCAGTACTTC. Translation: CSASGTGGVEQYF.

This clonotype was counted at least ten times. J is TRBJ2-1 and V is TRBV7-2; TRBD2 matches 15 bases. Germline assignment: CDR1 SGHTA and CDR2 FQGNSA. This CDR3 region has 22 residues. Unmatched junction bases numbered 22, after V lost 2 bases and J lost 8 bases. For the CDR3, the DNA is TGTGCCAGCAGCTTACAGGCCCTCCAGGGACTAGCGGGAGGCCGATTAATCCATGAGCAGTTCTTC. Protein: CASSLQALQGLAGGRLIHEQFF.